The 30 T cell receptor beta chains below come from one sample, sequenced in a study of blood T cell repertoires in COVID-19. Clones were sequenced by immunoSEQ multiplex PCR, and TCRdb holds only the in-frame ones, with some missing. Found here are approximately 250,000 clones, over 80% of them singletons; the top ten hold 4.6%. Sequenced sample: peripheral blood. Receptors were obtained from a man in his 60s who had recovered from COVID-19.

The chain recombines TRBV9 with TRBJ2-3, with 9 bases that match TRBD2. Trimming at V came to 0 bases and at J to 2 bases, leaving 4 bases not matched to a gene. Germline values: CDR1 SGDLS, CDR2 YYNGEE. The CDR3 has 16 amino acids. CDR3 amino acids: CASSVELAGLTDTQYF. The CDR3 DNA reads TGTGCCAGCAGCGTAGAGCTAGCGGGGCTCACAGATACGCAGTATTTT.

This clone came up once. This chain connects TRBV18 to TRBJ1-2; TRBD1 matches at 7 bases. The length of the CDR3 is 14 residues. Germline CDR1 KGHSH, CDR2 LQKENI. Trimming cost V 4 bases and J 8 bases; bases outside gene matches: 10. The CDR3 is CASSLQTGFGGYTF. For the CDR3, the DNA is TGTGCCAGCTCACTTCAGACAGGGTTCGGAGGCTACACCTTC.

The rearrangement joins TRBV25-1 to TRBJ1-2; TRBD1 might be the D (6 bases). CDR3 length: 16 amino acids. Germline CDR1 and CDR2: MGHDK and SYGVNS. V lost 6 bases and J lost 0, with 17 bases in between. CDR3 sequence (DNA): TGTGCCAGCAGAGCCCCGGGACACGGGACTAACTATGGCTACACCTTC. This codes for CASRAPGHGTNYGYTF.

The genes are TRBV5-4 and TRBJ2-1; D unresolved. The CDR3 is 15 residues long. V was pared by 5 bases and J by 4 bases, with 16 bases between. Per the germline V gene, CDR1 is SGHNT and CDR2 is YYREEE (reference sequence). CDR3 sequence: CASSPDILIYNEQFF. The CDR3 region has the DNA TGTGCCAGCAGTCCCGACATTCTCATTTACAATGAGCAGTTCTTC.

In this sample, this clone turned up a few times. The genes are TRBV14 and TRBJ2-3; 9 bases map to TRBD1. V lost 2 bases, J lost 2 bases, and 11 bases stayed unmatched. The CDR3 is 18 residues long. Germline V gives CDR1 SGHDN, CDR2 FVKESK. The CDR3 spells CASSQTGQGRAPTDTQYF. CDR3 nucleotide sequence: TGTGCCAGCAGCCAAACTGGACAGGGGAGGGCCCCCACAGATACGCAGTATTTT. Full variable domain (rest looked up from reference TRBV14 and TRBJ2-3): EAGVTQFPSHSVIEKGQTVTLRCDPISGHDNLYWYRRVMGKEIKFLLHFVKESKQDESGMPNNRFLAERTGGTYSTLKVQPAELEDSGVYFCASSQTGQGRAPTDTQYFGPGTRLTVL.

The table lists this clone with a few counts. The chain recombines TRBV14 with TRBJ2-7; 8 bases fit TRBD1. CDR1 SGHDN and CDR2 FVKESK come from the germline V gene. The CDR3 is 12 amino acids. The V and J ends lost 4 bases and 6 bases, in that order; junction bases with no gene match: 2. The CDR3 is CASSRTGIEQYF. CDR3 DNA: TGTGCCAGCAGCCGGACAGGGATCGAGCAGTACTTC.

The chain has TRBV11-2 and TRBJ2-1; a weak D match, TRBD1 (6 bases). Trimming left V 1 base short and J 5 bases short, with 12 bases between. Germline CDR1 and CDR2: SGHAT and FQNNGV. The length of the CDR3 is 15 residues. CDR3 sequence reads: CASSLVTGKHNEQFF. The CDR3 nucleotides read TGTGCCAGCAGCTTAGTTACAGGGAAACACAATGAGCAGTTCTTC.

The V and J genes are TRBV2 and TRBJ2-1; unclear D gene. Trimming removed 6 bases from V and 7 bases from J, with 10 bases in between. Germline CDR1 SNHLY, CDR2 FYNNEI. This CDR3 contains 12 residues. The CDR3 sequence is CASSVASNEQFF. Here the CDR3 DNA reads TGTGCCAGCAGCGTAGCATCAAATGAGCAGTTCTTC.

V is TRBV5-4 and J is TRBJ2-3, with 14 bases matching TRBD2. Trimming removed 1 base from V and 1 base from J; junction bases left unmatched: 8. CDR1 is SGHNT and CDR2 is YYREEE in the germline V gene (reference sequence). The CDR3 consists of 19 residues. In DNA, the CDR3 is TGTGCCAGCAGCTTGCCGGGACTAGCGGGAGTTATAGGCACAGATACGCAGTATTTT. It codes for CASSLPGLAGVIGTDTQYF. The variable domain in full, with the rest retrieved from reference TRBV5-4 and TRBJ2-3, is ETGVTQSPTHLIKTRGQQVTLRCSSQSGHNTVSWYQQALGQGPQFIFQYYREEENGRGNFPPRFSGLQFPNYSSELNVNALELDDSALYLCASSLPGLAGVIGTDTQYFGPGTRLTVL.

This chain uses TRBV30 with TRBJ2-7, with 12 bases fitting TRBD2. The CDR3 totals 16 residues. With V trimmed by 1 base and J by 2 bases, 6 bases remained unmatched. The germline V gene has CDR1 GTSNPN and CDR2 SVGIG (reference sequence). The CDR3 sequence: CAWSGASGRGPYEQYF. For the CDR3, the DNA is TGTGCCTGGAGTGGGGCTAGCGGGAGGGGCCCCTACGAGCAGTACTTC.

This clone showed up just a few times. The chain joins TRBV29-1 to TRBJ1-1, with 8 bases lining up with TRBD1. The CDR3 has 15 amino acids. Germline loops: CDR1 SQVTM, CDR2 ANQGSEA. Unmatched junction bases numbered 4, after V lost 0 bases and J lost 1 base. The CDR3 is CSVEEGTGRNTEAFF. For the CDR3, the DNA is TGCAGCGTTGAAGAAGGGACAGGCAGGAACACTGAAGCTTTCTTT.

The chain links TRBV3-1 (or the pseudogene TRBV3-2) to TRBJ1-6; TRBD1 matches at 10 bases. Germline V gene data show CDR1 as LGHDT and CDR2 as YNNKEL (reference sequence). V was clipped by 6 bases and J by 9 bases; unmatched bases: 8. The length of the CDR3 is 15 residues. This CDR3 reads CASSLRTGGGSPLHF. For the CDR3, the DNA is TGTGCCAGCAGTCTTCGGACAGGGGGTGGTTCACCCCTCCACTTT.

This chain connects TRBV4-1 to TRBJ1-2; maybe TRBD1 (5 bases). The V gene lost 2 bases and the J gene lost 8 bases, with 24 bases spanning the gap. Germline CDR1 and CDR2: MGHRA and YSYEKL. The CDR3 is 17 amino acids. CDR3 DNA sequence: TGCGCCAGCAGCCAAAGTCTTAGAAATCAGGGCCTCGGAGGCTACACCTTC. Its translation is CASSQSLRNQGLGGYTF.

The rearrangement links TRBV9 to TRBJ2-3; TRBD2 aligns across 8 bases. After removal of 0 bases from V and 2 bases from J, the junction contained 8 bases not matched to a gene. Germline V gene data show CDR1 as SGDLS and CDR2 as YYNGEE. This CDR3 region has 17 residues. CDR3 region: CASSVGPVGGATDTQYF. For the CDR3, the DNA is TGTGCCAGCAGCGTAGGTCCCGTCGGGGGGGCCACAGATACGCAGTATTTT.

The genes are TRBV6-5 and TRBJ2-5; 11 bases match TRBD1. Per germline, CDR1 MNHEY and CDR2 SVGAGI. The trim removed 6 bases at V and 4 bases at J, leaving 7 bases unmatched. This CDR3 has 15 residues. For the CDR3, the DNA is TGTGCCAGCAGCGCGGACAGGGGGCAACCAGAGACCCAGTACTTC. Amino acids: CASSADRGQPETQYF.

This clone has a single count. The chain recombines TRBV19 with TRBJ2-1; 8 nucleotides match TRBD2. Germline values: CDR1 LNHDA, CDR2 SQIVND (reference sequence). The CDR3 sequence is 16 residues long. V shed 10 bases and J 4 bases; nucleotides not matched to a gene: 15. CDR3 DNA: TGTGCCACTAAGACTGGGTTGGCTAGCGGGTACAATGAGCAGTTCTTC. Translation gives CATKTGLASGYNEQFF.

J is TRBJ2-1 and V is TRBV19; perhaps TRBD1 as D (6 bases). The CDR3 contains 15 residues. The V end lost 6 bases, the J end lost 2 bases, and 14 bases lay between the germline ends. In germline, CDR1 is LNHDA, CDR2 SQIVND (reference sequence). CDR3 in amino acids: CASRLDRSTYNEQFF. The CDR3 bases are TGTGCCAGTAGGCTGGACAGATCAACCTACAATGAGCAGTTCTTC.

The rearrangement links TRBV7-9 to TRBJ2-6; D is undetermined. The CDR3 runs to 15 residues. Trimming stripped 4 bases from V and 0 bases from J, with 7 bases between. Germline CDR1 SEHNR, CDR2 FQNEAQ (reference sequence). CDR3 in amino acids: CASSSVPSGANVLTF. In nucleotides, the CDR3 is TGTGCCAGCAGCTCAGTACCCTCTGGGGCCAACGTCCTGACTTTC.

The chain employs TRBV5-5 and TRBJ1-2; weak D call: TRBD1 (6 bases). The V gene lost 4 bases and the J gene lost 0 bases, with 16 bases spanning the gap. The CDR3 is 16 residues long. Germline V gene data show CDR1 as SGHKS and CDR2 as YYEKEE (reference sequence). CDR3: CASSATTGTTNYGYTF. CDR3 nucleotide sequence: TGTGCCAGCAGCGCGACCACCGGGACAACTAACTATGGCTACACCTTC.

This clone came up a few times. The chain has TRBV15 and TRBJ2-1; D possibly corresponds to TRBD2 (6 bases). V was trimmed by 0 bases and J by 1 base, leaving 19 bases between them. Germline V gene data show CDR1 as LNHNV and CDR2 as YYDKDF (reference sequence). This CDR3 comprises 19 residues. The CDR3 DNA reads as TGTGCCACCAGCAGAGAATACCCCATGGGGACTGGGTCCTACAATGAGCAGTTCTTC. It translates to CATSREYPMGTGSYNEQFF.

CDR3 nucleotides: TGTGCCAGCAGTGAGCGCGGTAGCTCTGGGGCCAACGTCCTGACTTTC. Residues: CASSERGSSGANVLTF. The chain carries TRBV2 and TRBJ2-6; no reliable D call. CDR3 length: 16 amino acids. CDR1 and CDR2 from the germline V gene are SNHLY and FYNNEI. Trimming stripped 3 bases from V and 0 bases from J, with 9 bases between.

The genes are TRBV3-1 (or the pseudogene TRBV3-2) and TRBJ2-4; 7 bases are shared with TRBD1. Losses at the gene ends were 4 bases for V and 6 bases for J; bases not matched to a gene: 9. Germline lookup yields CDR1 LGHDT and CDR2 YNNKEL (reference sequence). This CDR3 comprises 15 residues. The CDR3 sequence is CASSPYRQGANIQYF. In nucleotides, the CDR3 is TGTGCCAGCAGCCCCTATCGACAGGGTGCAAACATTCAGTACTTC.

V gene TRBV30 combines with J gene TRBJ2-2; 7 positions agree with TRBD1. In germline, CDR1 is GTSNPN, CDR2 SVGIG (reference sequence). The CDR3 length is 16 residues. V shed 4 bases and J 0 bases; nucleotides not matched to a gene: 8. The CDR3 loop reads CAWTRGPRTNTGELFF. The CDR3 DNA reads TGTGCCTGGACGAGGGGGCCCCGCACGAACACCGGGGAGCTGTTTTTT. Full variable domain (rest looked up from reference TRBV30 and TRBJ2-2): SQTIHQWPATLVQPVGSPLSLECTVEGTSNPNLYWYRQAAGRGLQLLFYSVGIGQISSEVPQNLSASRPQDRQFILSSKKLLLSDSGFYLCAWTRGPRTNTGELFFGEGSRLTVL.

CDR3 nucleotide sequence: TGTGCCAGCAGCGGGGGACTAGCGGGGGCCCGCTCCTACGAGCAGTACTTC. Translation: CASSGGLAGARSYEQYF. The rearrangement uses TRBV9 and TRBJ2-7; TRBD2 agrees at 14 bases. The germline V gene has CDR1 SGDLS and CDR2 YYNGEE. Trimming took 3 bases from V and 0 from J; bases not matched to a gene: 5. The CDR3 contains 17 residues.

The rearrangement uses TRBV2 and TRBJ2-1; no clear D. The germline V and J ends were trimmed by 5 bases and 0 bases, with 2 bases remaining between them. The CDR3 is 12 residues long. Germline values: CDR1 SNHLY, CDR2 FYNNEI. DNA for the CDR3: TGTGCCAGCAGTCGCTCCTACAATGAGCAGTTCTTC. This sequence encodes CASSRSYNEQFF.

This clone was observed a handful of times. The V and J genes are TRBV5-6 and TRBJ1-3; D remains unclear. CDR3 length: 14 residues. CDR1 is SGHDT and CDR2 is YYEEEE in the germline V gene. The V end lost 1 base, the J end lost 2 bases, and 7 bases lay between the germline ends. The CDR3 loop is CASSLRGTGNTIYF. Written as DNA, the CDR3 is TGTGCCAGCAGCTTGCGCGGGACTGGAAACACCATATATTTT.

About this clone itself: Other DNA variants within this sample encode the same CDR3. The J gene is TRBJ2-6, the V gene TRBV5-1; 8 bases line up with TRBD1. Germline CDR1 SGHRS, CDR2 YFSETQ. The CDR3 loop spans 15 amino acids. J gave up 2 bases and V 3 bases, and 1 base lay outside the gene matches. CDR3 loop: CASSSTGAGANVLTF. CDR3 sequence (DNA): TGCGCCAGCAGCTCGACAGGGGCTGGGGCCAACGTCCTGACTTTC.

The chain links TRBV7-9 to TRBJ1-4; D is possibly TRBD1 (6 bases). Germline V CDR1 and CDR2: SEHNR, FQNEAQ (reference sequence). The CDR3 totals 15 residues. Between the trimmed V and J ends, which lost 1 base and 8 bases, there was a span of 14 bases. Here the CDR3 DNA reads TGTGCCAGCAGCTTAGATGGAACCCAGGGGGAAAAACTGTTTTTT. As protein: CASSLDGTQGEKLFF. The whole variable domain, filled in from reference TRBV7-9 and TRBJ1-4, reads DTGVSQNPRHKITKRGQNVTFRCDPISEHNRLYWYRQTLGQGPEFLTYFQNEAQLEKSRLLSDRFSAERPKGSFSTLEIQRTEQGDSAMYLCASSLDGTQGEKLFFGSGTQLSVL.

CDR3 loop: CSVAQGAYEQYF. Written as DNA, the CDR3 is TGCAGCGTTGCGCAGGGGGCTTACGAGCAGTACTTC. The rearrangement joins TRBV29-1 to TRBJ2-7; 8 nucleotides align to TRBD1. The ends lost 4 bases at V and 4 bases at J; junction bases unmatched: 3. This CDR3 contains 12 residues. Germline V gives CDR1 SQVTM, CDR2 ANQGSEA.

The chain employs TRBV27 and TRBJ2-5; TRBD2 aligns across 7 bases. This CDR3 contains 13 residues. V lost 3 bases and J lost 7; bases outside the gene matches: 5. Germline CDR1 is MNHEY and CDR2 is SMNVEV (reference sequence). The CDR3 here is CASSFRGGGTQYF. CDR3 DNA sequence: TGTGCCAGCAGTTTCCGCGGGGGAGGGACCCAGTACTTC.